Shown below are 23 T cell receptor beta chains from a single sample sequenced in a study of cytomegalovirus exposure and HLA in healthy donors. The PCR used 60 Vbeta and 13 Jbeta primers. Clones were read by immunoSEQ multiplex PCR, and TCRdb kept only the in-frame ones, dropping some. This sample has roughly 100,000 clones, with about an eighth found just once. Source material: PBMCs. The source is a man in his forties or fifties in good health and CMV-seropositive.

The chain has TRBV19 and TRBJ1-2; 11 nucleotides align to TRBD1. The germline gives CDR1 LNHDA, CDR2 SQIVND (reference sequence). The length of the CDR3 is 16 residues. Trimming removed 6 bases from V and 2 bases from J; junction bases left unmatched: 8. In nucleotides, the CDR3 is TGTGCCAGTAGGGCCCCCCGGACAGGGGGCAACTATGGCTACACCTTC. Translated, it gives CASRAPRTGGNYGYTF.

The chain uses TRBV7-2 and TRBJ2-6, with 10 bases matching TRBD2. Trimming cost V 7 bases and J 3 bases; bases outside gene matches: 15. This CDR3 has 19 residues. Looked up from germline, CDR1 is SGHTA and CDR2 is FQGNSA. CDR3 region: CASTIVGLAGAGGANVLTF. CDR3 in DNA: TGTGCCAGCACCATAGTGGGGCTAGCGGGAGCGGGTGGGGCCAACGTCCTGACTTTC. The full variable domain, completed using reference TRBV7-2 and TRBJ2-6, is GAGVSQSPSNKVTEKGKDVELRCDPISGHTALYWYRQSLGQGLEFLIYFQGNSAPDKSGLPSDRFSAERTGGSVSTLTIQRTQQEDSAVYLCASTIVGLAGAGGANVLTFGAGSRLTVL.

This clone was found a few times. The rearrangement joins TRBV7-9 to TRBJ2-3; no firm D call. Germline assignment: CDR1 SEHNR and CDR2 FQNEAQ (reference sequence). The length of the CDR3 is 13 residues. The V gene lost 8 bases and the J gene lost 0 bases, with 9 bases spanning the gap. CDR3 loop: CASGSASTDTQYF. The CDR3 nucleotides read TGTGCCAGCGGCAGTGCTAGCACAGATACGCAGTATTTT. Full variable domain (rest looked up from reference TRBV7-9 and TRBJ2-3): DTGVSQNPRHKITKRGQNVTFRCDPISEHNRLYWYRQTLGQGPEFLTYFQNEAQLEKSRLLSDRFSAERPKGSFSTLEIQRTEQGDSAMYLCASGSASTDTQYFGPGTRLTVL.

This clone was recorded a few times. The chain joins TRBV5-6 to TRBJ2-2; 12 bases align to TRBD2. Trimming cost V 3 bases and J 1 base; bases outside gene matches: 4. Looked up from germline, CDR1 is SGHDT and CDR2 is YYEEEE. The CDR3 length is 17 residues. The DNA of the CDR3 is TGTGCCAGCAGCTCGCCGGGACTAGCGGGGAACACCGGGGAGCTGTTTTTT. This translates into CASSSPGLAGNTGELFF.

The V call is TRBV10-3, the J call TRBJ1-5; TRBD1 aligns across 9 bases. V trimming: 6 bases; J trimming: 1 base; junction bases outside the gene matches: 4. CDR3 length: 15 amino acids. Looked up from germline, CDR1 is ENHRY and CDR2 is SYGVKD. The CDR3 DNA sequence: TGTGCCATCAGCGCGGGACAGGGAAGCAATCAGCCCCAGCATTTT. It translates to CAISAGQGSNQPQHF.

This clone was counted only a few times. V gene TRBV18 combines with J gene TRBJ1-2; D is unresolved. The ends were cut back, 1 base at V and 1 base at J, with 7 bases in the middle. This CDR3 is 14 amino acids long. The germline V gene encodes CDR1 KGHSH and CDR2 LQKENI. The CDR3 region is CASSPLPLNYGYTF. The CDR3 nucleotides read TGTGCCAGCTCACCACTCCCCCTTAACTATGGCTACACCTTC. Supplemented by reference TRBV18 and TRBJ1-2, the full variable domain reads NAGVMQNPRHLVRRRGQEARLRCSPMKGHSHVYWYRQLPEEGLKFMVYLQKENIIDESGMPKERFSAEFPKEGPSILRIQQVVRGDSAAYFCASSPLPLNYGYTFGSGTRLTVV.

This clone occurred a few times. The rearrangement uses TRBV5-1 and TRBJ2-3; 7 nucleotides agree with TRBD1. Trimming at V came to 4 bases and at J to 0 bases, leaving 5 bases not matched to a gene. CDR1 and CDR2 (germline): SGHRS, YFSETQ. The CDR3 covers 15 residues. CDR3 DNA: TGCGCCAGCAGCCCCGGACAGGTGAGCACAGATACGCAGTATTTT. Translating gives CASSPGQVSTDTQYF.

Points on this clone: At the DNA level, this CDR3 is encoded by other sequences in the same sample as well. The chain employs TRBV18 and TRBJ2-7; D not certain. CDR3 size: 13 residues. Per germline, CDR1 KGHSH and CDR2 LQKENI. V shed 6 bases and J shed 3 bases, with 12 bases lying between them. CDR3 sequence reads: CASSPREFYEQYF. In DNA, the CDR3 is TGTGCCAGCTCGCCCCGCGAGTTCTACGAGCAGTACTTC.

This clone turned up a few times. The CDR3 protein is CATQGQLDQPQHF. The CDR3 nucleotides are TGTGCCACCCAGGGGCAGCTAGATCAGCCCCAGCATTTT. V is TRBV10-3 and J is TRBJ1-5; maybe TRBD1 (6 bases). CDR1 ENHRY and CDR2 SYGVKD come from the germline V gene. Trimming removed 10 bases at V and 5 bases at J, with 15 bases between. The CDR3 covers 13 residues.

The table lists this clone with a few counts. J is TRBJ1-3 and V is TRBV10-3; D gene unclear. V lost 2 bases to trimming and J lost 0 bases, with 5 bases between them. The CDR3 has 14 amino acids. Germline V lookup: CDR1 ENHRY, CDR2 SYGVKD. The CDR3 DNA reads as TGTGCCATCAGTGAGGCCAGCTCTGGAAACACCATATATTTT. Its translation is CAISEASSGNTIYF.

The rearrangement uses TRBV18 and TRBJ1-1; 9 nucleotides match TRBD1. The CDR3 is 13 residues long. CDR1 is KGHSH and CDR2 is LQKENI in the germline V gene. Germline trimming cut 10 bases from V and 1 base from J; bases unmatched to any gene: 4. DNA for the CDR3: TGTGCCACAGAGGACAGGGGGAACACTGAAGCTTTCTTT. This encodes CATEDRGNTEAFF.

There are a few counts of this clone. The chain couples TRBV2 to TRBJ1-1; D ambiguous. The germline V and J ends were trimmed by 6 bases and 0 bases, with 8 bases remaining between them. Germline assignment: CDR1 SNHLY and CDR2 FYNNEI. This CDR3 comprises 13 residues. The CDR3 spells CASRKNMNTEAFF. The CDR3 bases are TGTGCCAGCAGGAAGAACATGAACACTGAAGCTTTCTTT.

The V gene is TRBV30, the J gene TRBJ2-7; tentatively, D is TRBD2 (6 bases). The ends were cut back, 5 bases at V and 3 bases at J, with 14 bases in the middle. Germline CDR1 GTSNPN, CDR2 SVGIG (reference sequence). The CDR3 is made up of 13 amino acids. CDR3 in DNA: TGTGCCTGGGGATTCCGGGGGATCTACGAGCAGTACTTC. Its protein product is CAWGFRGIYEQYF.

The rearrangement uses TRBV7-9 and TRBJ2-5; D remains unclear. The CDR3 loop spans 14 amino acids. The V gene's germline CDR1 is SEHNR and CDR2 FQNEAQ (reference sequence). The V gene lost 6 bases and the J gene lost 0 bases, with 11 bases spanning the gap. CDR3 residues: CASRQLADQETQYF. The CDR3 DNA is TGTGCCAGCAGGCAATTGGCGGACCAAGAGACCCAGTACTTC. The full variable domain, rest sourced from reference TRBV7-9 and TRBJ2-5, is DTGVSQNPRHKITKRGQNVTFRCDPISEHNRLYWYRQTLGQGPEFLTYFQNEAQLEKSRLLSDRFSAERPKGSFSTLEIQRTEQGDSAMYLCASRQLADQETQYFGPGTRLLVL.

This clone was recorded a few times. The V and J genes are TRBV18 and TRBJ2-3; TRBD2 agrees at 13 bases. This CDR3 spans 16 amino acids. CDR1 and CDR2 (germline): KGHSH, LQKENI. With V trimmed by 6 bases and J by 6 bases, 9 bases remained unmatched. CDR3 DNA: TGTGCCAGCTCTTCCGGGACTAGCGGGGCCGGGGATACGCAGTATTTT. Translated: CASSSGTSGAGDTQYF. The variable domain in full, completed from reference TRBV18 and TRBJ2-3, reads NAGVMQNPRHLVRRRGQEARLRCSPMKGHSHVYWYRQLPEEGLKFMVYLQKENIIDESGMPKERFSAEFPKEGPSILRIQQVVRGDSAAYFCASSSGTSGAGDTQYFGPGTRLTVL.

This clone was recorded a few times. The V call is TRBV27, the J call TRBJ2-7, with a tentative D call TRBD2 (5 bases). The V gene lost 4 bases and the J gene lost 3 bases, with 13 bases spanning the gap. CDR1 is MNHEY and CDR2 is SMNVEV in the germline V gene (reference sequence). The CDR3 is 14 amino acids. CDR3 coding DNA: TGTGCCAGCAGTTCGGAGCTAGCCCACTACGAGCAGTACTTC. Translated: CASSSELAHYEQYF.

This clone has more than one count but fewer than ten. The rearrangement links TRBV28 to TRBJ1-1; D is perhaps TRBD1 (6 bases). V dropped 5 bases and J dropped 8 bases, with 15 bases sitting between them. CDR3 length: 13 amino acids. Germline V gene data show CDR1 as MDHEN and CDR2 as SYDVKM. The CDR3 DNA reads TGTGCCAGCAGTCCGCCGCGGACAGAAGAAGCTTTCTTT. Its protein is CASSPPRTEEAFF. The entire variable domain, with the rest obtained from reference TRBV28 and TRBJ1-1, is as follows: DVKVTQSSRYLVKRTGEKVFLECVQDMDHENMFWYRQDPGLGLRLIYFSYDVKMKEKGDIPEGYSVSREKKERFSLILESASTNQTSMYLCASSPPRTEEAFFGQGTRLTVV.

This clone was detected only a few times. The chain is built from TRBV28 and TRBJ1-5; D possibly corresponds to TRBD1 (5 bases). This CDR3 contains 13 residues. In germline, CDR1 is MDHEN, CDR2 SYDVKM. V dropped 10 bases and J dropped 4 bases, with 14 bases sitting between them. The CDR3: CAIYGGPNQPQHF. The CDR3 DNA reads as TGTGCCATCTACGGGGGTCCTAATCAGCCCCAGCATTTT.

The J gene is TRBJ1-1, the V gene TRBV6-4, with no clear D. The germline gives CDR1 MRHNA, CDR2 SNTAGT. V was trimmed by 6 bases and J by 4 bases, leaving 27 bases between them. CDR3 size: 18 residues. This CDR3 reads CASSFQADSSPLTTEAFF. DNA of the CDR3: TGTGCCAGCAGCTTCCAAGCAGATAGCTCCCCCCTCACCACTGAAGCTTTCTTT.

This rearrangement joins TRBV4-3 to TRBJ1-6, with D possibly being TRBD1 (6 bases). V lost 4 bases, J lost 8 bases, and 15 bases lay in between. The CDR3 extends over 15 amino acids. In germline, CDR1 is LGHNA, CDR2 YSLEER. CDR3 residues: CASSPSEAGDSPLHF. The CDR3 nucleotides read TGCGCCAGCAGCCCGAGTGAAGCAGGGGATTCACCCCTCCACTTT.

The chain has TRBV7-9 and TRBJ2-1; 12 bases map to TRBD2. Trimming removed 6 bases from V and 4 bases from J; junction bases left unmatched: 4. Germline loops: CDR1 SEHNR, CDR2 FQNEAQ (reference sequence). The CDR3 has 15 amino acids. In nucleotides, the CDR3 is TGTGCCAGCAGAGCCCTAGCGGGAGGGTACAATGAGCAGTTCTTC. Translating gives CASRALAGGYNEQFF.

This chain links TRBV9 with TRBJ2-7; TRBD2 agrees at 9 bases. Germline CDR1 is SGDLS and CDR2 is YYNGEE. V trimming: 0 bases; J trimming: 2 bases; junction bases outside the gene matches: 3. The CDR3 runs to 15 residues. CDR3 in DNA: TGTGCCAGCAGCGTAGCGGCGGGAGGGCCCTACGAGCAGTACTTC. The encoded protein is CASSVAAGGPYEQYF.

V and J are TRBV4-2 and TRBJ2-5, with 9 bases lining up with TRBD1. This CDR3 spans 19 amino acids. CDR1 is LGHNA, CDR2 YNFKEQ, per germline. V lost 0 bases to trimming and J lost 5 bases; unmatched junction nucleotides: 16. CDR3 sequence reads: CASSQDLSGTGPSAETQYF. CDR3 DNA sequence: TGTGCCAGCAGCCAAGATCTTTCCGGGACAGGGCCCTCGGCGGAGACCCAGTACTTC.